This T cell receptor (beta chain) was sequenced in a study of T-cell reconstitution after alpha-beta-depleted transplantation in children. It was with unique molecular identifiers that the TCRbeta library was prepared. TCRdb ran MiXCR on the PCR reads and lists one entry per CDR3 protein. The table has about 610,000 distinct CDR3 sequences, under 12% seen once. There are a few counts of this clonotype. Germline V gene data show CDR1 as ENHRY and CDR2 as SYGVKD. This CDR3 is 12 amino acids long. The V end was cut by 2 bases, the J end by 5 bases, with 7 bases between. The rearrangement links TRBV10-3 to TRBJ2-7; D remains unclear. The source was PBMCs from the stem cell graft donor, collected from the stem cell graft. The origin of this receptor is a human donor who donated a stem cell graft to a child with acute myeloid leukemia. This chain's CDR3 is CAISEVRNEQYF. The CDR3 DNA sequence: TGTGCCATCAGTGAGGTTCGTAACGAGCAGTACTTC.